These T cell receptor beta chains were read from a single sample in a study of graft-versus-host responses after intestinal transplantation. Their specific antigens are unknown. This table comes from immunoSEQ multiplex PCR, and its TCRdb copy is limited to in-frame clones, with some not included. The table includes about 110,000 clones, about 91% detected once. Sequencing used unstimulated CD4+ T cells sorted from spleen or lymph node cells, obtained before transplant. The origin of the receptors is a human donor who was the organ donor for an intestinal transplant. The CDR3 runs from the conserved cysteine through the conserved F or W. D genes are given only for firm matches. Clone size is not always given. Where it is, it says once, few, many or a class for expanded clones.

14	TRBV7-2	.	.	TRBJ2-4	CASSLLAAKNIQYF	TGTGCCAGCAGCTTACTAGCGGCCAAAAACATTCAGTACTTC
16	TRBV10-1	TRBD1	.	TRBJ2-5	CASSEGDRGPLGTQYF	TGCGCCAGCAGTGAAGGGGACAGGGGACCTTTGGGGACCCAGTACTTC
13	TRBV6-5	.	.	TRBJ1-2	CASSDLGSDGYTF	TGTGCCAGCAGTGACCTGGGTTCGGATGGCTACACCTTC
14	TRBV6-4	TRBD1	once	TRBJ2-1	CASSDSSQGEEQFF	TGTGCCAGCAGTGACTCTTCTCAGGGGGAAGAGCAGTTCTTC
15	TRBV19	.	.	TRBJ1-4	CASGLRGRTNEKLFF	TGTGCCAGTGGGCTTCGGGGACGGACGAATGAAAAACTGTTTTTT
17	TRBV5-1	TRBD1	.	TRBJ1-2	CASSLPRIRDSLYGYTF	TGCGCCAGCAGCTTACCCCGAATCCGGGACAGCCTCTATGGCTACACCTTC
18	TRBV7-9	TRBD2	.	TRBJ2-3	CASSPSGLAGGGTDTQYF	TGTGCCAGCAGCCCCTCAGGGCTAGCGGGAGGGGGGACAGATACGCAGTATTTT
13	TRBV6-6	.	.	TRBJ1-1	CASRVTGRTEAFF	TGTGCCAGCAGGGTAACAGGGAGGACTGAAGCTTTCTTT
14	TRBV6-5	TRBD2	once	TRBJ2-7	CASLSGGAASEQYF	TGTGCCAGTCTTAGCGGGGGGGCCGCTAGCGAGCAGTACTTC
12	TRBV10-3	.	once	TRBJ2-3	CAISGYTDTQYF	TGTGCCATCAGTGGATACACAGATACGCAGTATTTT
15	TRBV4-2	TRBD1	.	TRBJ1-2	CASSQPGQGNYGYTF	TGTGCCAGCAGCCAACCGGGACAGGGTAACTATGGCTACACCTTC
16	TRBV27	.	.	TRBJ1-6	CASSLSRQQYNSPLHF	TGTGCCAGCAGTTTATCGAGACAGCAATATAATTCACCCCTCCACTTT
12	TRBV28	.	.	TRBJ2-7	CASSPDSYEQYF	TGTGCCAGCAGTCCTGACTCCTACGAGCAGTACTTC
14	TRBV5-1	.	few	TRBJ2-1	CASSSSSGLPVQFF	TGCGCCAGCAGCTCATCTTCGGGACTCCCAGTGCAGTTCTTC
16	TRBV9	TRBD2	.	TRBJ2-1	CASSAQLAGLPNEQFF	TGTGCCAGCAGCGCGCAACTAGCGGGATTACCCAATGAGCAGTTCTTC
15	TRBV6-1	TRBD2	.	TRBJ2-7	CASREAGTDAYEQYF	TGTGCCAGCAGGGAAGCGGGAACTGATGCCTACGAGCAGTACTTC
15	TRBV5-5	.	.	TRBJ1-2	CASSAPPGGNYGYTF	TGTGCCAGCAGCGCCCCACCGGGGGGAAACTATGGCTACACCTTC
18	TRBV4-1	TRBD1	.	TRBJ1-2	CASSQGRPRTGTNYGYTF	TGCGCCAGCAGCCAAGGCCGTCCCAGGACAGGGACTAACTATGGCTACACCTTC
13	TRBV23-1	.	.	TRBJ1-1	CASIKTENTEAFF	TGCGCCAGCATTAAGACAGAGAACACTGAAGCTTTCTTT
14	TRBV2	.	.	TRBJ1-6	CASRSALDNSPLHF	TGTGCCAGCAGGTCGGCACTGGATAATTCACCCCTCCACTTT
16	TRBV27	TRBD1	.	TRBJ2-5	CASSFLGQGREETQYF	TGTGCCAGCAGTTTCCTGGGACAGGGAAGGGAAGAGACCCAGTACTTC
15	TRBV5-1	TRBD1	.	TRBJ2-5	CASSLARDSQETQYF	TGCGCCAGCAGCTTAGCCAGGGACAGCCAAGAGACCCAGTACTTC
15	TRBV12-1	.	.	TRBJ2-7	CASSSGQRLSYEQYF	TGTGCCAGCAGCTCTGGACAGCGGCTCTCCTACGAGCAGTACTTC
14	TRBV10-3	TRBD1	.	TRBJ2-5	CAIRGDQGAETQYF	TGTGCCATCAGGGGAGACCAGGGGGCAGAGACCCAGTACTTC
14	TRBV5-6	.	.	TRBJ1-2	CASSFRQRNYGYTF	TGTGCCAGCAGCTTCCGACAGCGAAACTATGGCTACACCTTC
16	TRBV5-1	.	.	TRBJ2-3	CASSLPWGPSTDTQYF	TGCGCCAGCAGCTTGCCCTGGGGCCCCTCCACAGATACGCAGTATTTT
15	TRBV6-1	TRBD1	.	TRBJ1-5	CASSKDRRSNQPQHF	TGTGCCAGCAGCAAGGACAGGAGGAGCAATCAGCCCCAGCATTTT
17	TRBV7-3	.	.	TRBJ2-3	CASSLYPQGTSSDTQYF	TGTGCCAGCAGCTTATACCCACAGGGAACTAGTTCAGATACGCAGTATTTT
12	TRBV5-5	TRBD1	.	TRBJ2-3	CARTGGTDTQYF	TGTGCCAGAACAGGGGGCACAGATACGCAGTATTTT
17	TRBV7-9	.	.	TRBJ1-3	CASSRGGGLLSGNTIYF	TGTGCCAGCAGCCGGGGGGGAGGCCTCCTCTCTGGAAACACCATATATTTT
14	TRBV9	.	.	TRBJ1-2	CASTSTGALGVETF	TGTGCCAGCACGAGCACGGGAGCCTTGGGAGTGGAAACCTTC
15	TRBV6-5	TRBD2	.	TRBJ2-5	CASSYSGLAQETQYF	TGTGCCAGCAGTTATTCCGGACTAGCGCAAGAGACCCAGTACTTC
12	TRBV5-1	.	.	TRBJ2-3	CASSPSGDTQYF	TGCGCCAGCAGCCCCTCCGGGGATACGCAGTATTTT
18	TRBV7-9	TRBD2	once	TRBJ2-3	CASSAPYGTSGVRDTQYF	TGTGCCAGCAGCGCACCTTACGGGACTAGCGGAGTGAGAGATACGCAGTATTTT
11	TRBV27	.	.	TRBJ1-5	CASRENQPQHF	TGTGCCAGCAGGGAGAATCAGCCCCAGCATTTT
13	TRBV6-6	.	.	TRBJ1-4	CAGGGATNEKLFF	TGTGCCGGAGGAGGAGCAACTAATGAAAAACTGTTTTTT
15	TRBV30	TRBD1	.	TRBJ1-6	CAWSRQTGAGSPLHF	TGTGCCTGGAGTCGTCAGACAGGGGCGGGCTCACCCCTCCACTTT
15	TRBV5-1	TRBD1	.	TRBJ2-5	CASSLIRGPFETQYF	TGCGCCAGCAGCTTGATCAGGGGGCCTTTTGAGACCCAGTACTTC